This entry is about one T cell receptor (beta chain). Profiling relied on immunoSEQ multiplex PCR, and the TCRdb table lists in-frame clones only, not all of them. The sample has 270,000 or so clones, around nine tenths seen once. These data belong to a study of blood T cell repertoires in COVID-19. Study background: Donors in the United States, Italy and Spain gave samples during acute or convalescent COVID-19. PBMCs, B-cell-depleted T cells, or T cells were the source of the cDNA or gDNA that made up the material.

Seattle's enrolled individuals joined amid active infection and were then monitored longitudinally. Germline lookup yields CDR1 SGHNT and CDR2 YYREEE (reference sequence). The V end lost 7 bases, the J end lost 0 bases, and 16 bases lay between the germline ends. CDR3 length: 15 amino acids. The gene calls are TRBV5-4 and TRBJ1-2; D is unresolved. Sequencing input: peripheral blood. The sequence derives from a young woman with COVID-19, enrolled during active disease. The DNA for the CDR3 is TGTGCCAGCGGAACCGTAGAGGTTTCTAACTATGGCTACACCTTC. It specifies CASGTVEVSNYGYTF.